The next 32 T cell receptor beta chains were all read from a single sample in a study of T cell repertoires in aging, cancer and after chemotherapy. A mixed TRB-A/B primer pool amplified rearranged TRB by multiplex touch-down PCR. From the multiplex PCR reads, TCRdb called clonotypes with MiXCR, one entry per CDR3 protein. Here the sample spans more than 9,500 distinct CDR3 sequences, approximately 30% being singletons. The template was genomic DNA from peripheral blood, not RNA. Sequenced material: blood. The receptors were sampled from a human donor in good health. The donor label of this sample is uncertain.

The chain has TRBV6-1 and TRBJ1-1, with a possible D match to TRBD1 (6 bases). The CDR3 spans 16 residues. Germline loops: CDR1 MNHNS, CDR2 SASEGT. V dropped 4 bases and J dropped 1 base, with 16 bases sitting between them. The CDR3 nucleotides are TGTGCCAGCAGTGGCCCCCTGGGGGGCGCGAACACTGAAGCTTTCTTT. It yields the protein CASSGPLGGANTEAFF.

This rearrangement joins TRBV19 to TRBJ1-1, with TRBD1 as a possible D gene (6 bases). The CDR3 totals 13 residues. V was shortened by 2 bases and J by 11 bases, with 15 bases between the two germline ends. Looked up from germline, CDR1 is LNHDA and CDR2 is SQIVND (reference sequence). The CDR3 protein is CASSILPRTDAFF. CDR3 nucleotide sequence: TGTGCCAGTAGTATATTGCCCCGGACAGATGCTTTCTTT.

This clonotype has only a few counts. The rearrangement links TRBV18 to TRBJ2-2; D may be TRBD1 (6 bases). The CDR3 length is 15 residues. V was trimmed by 4 bases and J by 4 bases, leaving 13 bases between them. Looked up from germline, CDR1 is KGHSH and CDR2 is LQKENI. DNA for the CDR3: TGTGCCAGCTCACTTCAACAGGACAGCACCGGGGAGCTGTTTTTT. Protein sequence: CASSLQQDSTGELFF.

This clonotype was seen more than once but under ten times. The CDR3 region is CASSESDRGYEQYF. CDR3 DNA: TGTGCCAGCAGTGAATCCGACAGGGGGTACGAGCAGTACTTC. V usage is TRBV25-1 and J usage is TRBJ2-7, with 9 bases that match TRBD1. V lost 1 base and J lost 4; bases outside the gene matches: 2. The germline gives CDR1 MGHDK, CDR2 SYGVNS. The CDR3 consists of 14 residues.

The V gene is TRBV19, the J gene TRBJ1-6; D remains unclear. Germline loops: CDR1 LNHDA, CDR2 SQIVND (reference sequence). The CDR3 loop spans 15 amino acids. V lost 10 bases and J lost 8, with 21 bases in between. CDR3 sequence reads: CATHPGTNGDSPLHF. CDR3 nucleotides: TGTGCCACCCACCCGGGAACCAACGGAGATTCACCCCTCCACTTT.

The J gene is TRBJ1-1, the V gene TRBV12-3 or TRBV12-4; D is possibly TRBD1 (5 bases). The CDR3 is 14 residues long. Trimming took 7 bases from V and 0 from J, leaving 12 bases between them. CDR3 loop: CASIPGLLNTEAFF. The CDR3 DNA reads as TGTGCCAGCATCCCGGGACTCTTGAACACTGAAGCTTTCTTT.

This chain links TRBV7-9 with TRBJ1-5; no clear D gene. In germline, CDR1 is SEHNR, CDR2 FQNEAQ (reference sequence). With 5 bases removed from V and 7 bases from J, the gap between germline ends came to 18 bases. The CDR3 loop spans 15 amino acids. The CDR3 is CASSVGIGRAQPQHF. The CDR3 DNA is TGTGCCAGCAGCGTCGGTATCGGAAGGGCCCAGCCCCAGCATTTT.

The rearrangement joins TRBV6-5 to TRBJ2-3; 9 bases line up with TRBD2. Germline V gene lookup returns CDR1 MNHEY and CDR2 SVGAGI. Germline trimming cut 10 bases from V and 2 bases from J; bases unmatched to any gene: 13. This CDR3 spans 16 amino acids. CDR3 sequence reads: CATSRSSGGFTDTQYF. The CDR3 region has the DNA TGTGCCACCTCCCGGAGTAGCGGGGGATTCACAGATACGCAGTATTTT.

The genes are TRBV6-2 or TRBV6-3 and TRBJ2-1, with 9 bases lining up with TRBD2. CDR1 MNHEY and CDR2 SVGEGT come from the germline V gene. The CDR3 length is 12 residues. Trimming took 11 bases from V and 2 from J; bases not matched to a gene: 1. The CDR3 coding sequence is TGTGCCTGCGGGGGGGCCTACAATGAGCAGTTCTTC. Translating it yields CACGGAYNEQFF.

The chain couples TRBV7-2 to TRBJ2-1; 8 nucleotides agree with TRBD1. The junction had 0 bases not matched to a gene; V was cut back by 5 bases and J by 6 bases. The CDR3 consists of 12 residues. CDR1 and CDR2 (germline): SGHTA, FQGNSA. The DNA for the CDR3 is TGTGCCAGCAGCACAGGGGGCAATGAGCAGTTCTTC. Translation: CASSTGGNEQFF.

This clonotype was detected a few times. This sequence joins TRBV20-1 and TRBJ2-1; tentatively, D is TRBD1 (6 bases). Per the germline V gene, CDR1 is DFQATT and CDR2 is SNEGSKA (reference sequence). The CDR3 sequence is 16 residues long. V was shortened by 0 bases and J by 0 bases, with 12 bases between the two germline ends. Here the CDR3 reads CSARDPTGSSYNEQFF. The CDR3 DNA follows: TGCAGTGCTAGAGACCCAACAGGGAGCTCCTACAATGAGCAGTTCTTC.

In its sample, this clonotype was seen a few times. V usage is TRBV6-6 and J usage is TRBJ2-7; TRBD1 matches 8 bases. Trimming cost V 6 bases and J 4 bases; bases outside gene matches: 8. The germline V gene has CDR1 MNHNY and CDR2 SVGAGI (reference sequence). The CDR3 consists of 14 residues. This chain's CDR3 is CASSSGQGDYEQYF. The CDR3 DNA sequence: TGTGCCAGCAGCTCCGGACAGGGAGATTACGAGCAGTACTTC.

The chain has TRBV6-1 and TRBJ1-6; the match to TRBD1 covers 8 bases. This CDR3 region has 17 residues. From germline, CDR1 is MNHNS and CDR2 SASEGT. The junction had 7 bases not matched to a gene; V was cut back by 5 bases and J by 1 base. CDR3 sequence (DNA): TGTGCCAGCAGTCCCAGGGGGCGCGGGTCCTATAATTCACCCCTCCACTTT. The encoded protein is CASSPRGRGSYNSPLHF.

This clonotype is a singleton in its sample. Because the CDR3 is missing its conserved closing phenylalanine or tryptophan, this is likely a read error. This chain links TRBV12-3 or TRBV12-4 with TRBJ2-3, with 11 bases lining up with TRBD1. J lost 4 bases, V lost 7 bases, and 7 bases had no gene match. The CDR3 spans 15 residues. CDR3 sequence: CASTTGTGGADTQYL. In nucleotides, the CDR3 is TGTGCCAGCACAACCGGGACAGGGGGTGCAGATACGCAGTATCTT.

The V gene is TRBV18, the J gene TRBJ2-5; 7 nucleotides line up with TRBD2. Germline V CDR1 and CDR2: KGHSH, LQKENI. The J segment lost 5 bases and the V segment lost 3 bases, leaving 6 bases of the junction unmatched. This CDR3 comprises 14 residues. The CDR3 spells CASSPPSGGETQYF. CDR3 coding DNA: TGTGCCAGCTCACCTCCTTCCGGGGGGGAGACCCAGTACTTC.

The rearrangement uses TRBV5-1 and TRBJ2-3; 8 positions match TRBD2. This CDR3 spans 15 amino acids. J lost 5 bases, V lost 7 bases, and 12 bases had no gene match. Per the germline V gene, CDR1 is SGHRS and CDR2 is YFSETQ. This chain's CDR3 is CASYYETAGVDTQYF. As DNA, the CDR3 is TGCGCCAGCTACTATGAGACAGCGGGGGTAGATACGCAGTATTTT.

The rearrangement joins TRBV6-1 to TRBJ1-1, with 7 bases that match TRBD1. CDR3 size: 15 residues. V was pared by 4 bases and J by 1 base, with 6 bases of the junction left unmatched. The germline CDR1 and CDR2 sequences are MNHNS and SASEGT. In nucleotides, the CDR3 is TGTGCCAGCAGTGCAGGGGGAAACCGGAACACTGAAGCTTTCTTT. Translating it yields CASSAGGNRNTEAFF.

This clonotype qualifies as medium-sized. This rearrangement joins TRBV29-1 to TRBJ1-4; TRBD1 aligns across 8 bases. Germline CDR1 and CDR2: SQVTM and ANQGSEA. The V segment lost 6 bases and the J segment 8 bases; nucleotides outside the gene matches: 8. CDR3 size: 13 residues. The CDR3 DNA follows: TGCAGCGTAGCTACAGGGGGACGGGAAAAACTGTTTTTT. Translated: CSVATGGREKLFF.

By its share, this clonotype is medium-sized (0.01 to 0.1%). The chain recombines TRBV15 with TRBJ2-2; possibly TRBD2 for D (5 bases). The V end lost 3 bases, the J end lost 0 bases, and 14 bases lay between the germline ends. This CDR3 comprises 17 residues. CDR1 LNHNV and CDR2 YYDKDF come from the germline V gene (reference sequence). Written as DNA, the CDR3 is TGTGCCACCAGCAGGACGAGAAGCGGCGCGAACACCGGGGAGCTGTTTTTT. Residues: CATSRTRSGANTGELFF.

This clonotype was found a few times. The rearrangement uses TRBV19 and TRBJ1-5; TRBD1 agrees at 9 bases. CDR1 and CDR2 (germline): LNHDA, SQIVND (reference sequence). The CDR3 runs 15 residues. The V and J ends lost 7 bases and 4 bases, in that order; junction bases with no gene match: 8. The CDR3 sequence is CASKNPGQGNQPQHF. The DNA of the CDR3 is TGTGCCAGTAAAAACCCGGGACAGGGAAATCAGCCCCAGCATTTT.

In its sample, this clonotype was seen a few times. The J gene is TRBJ1-5, the V gene TRBV18; no definite D call. Trimming took off 3 bases at V and 6 bases at J, with 12 bases between the two ends. This CDR3 is built from 14 residues. Germline V gene sequence: CDR1 KGHSH, CDR2 LQKENI. CDR3 in amino acids: CASSPGKSGQPQHF. CDR3 in DNA: TGTGCCAGCTCACCCGGGAAGAGCGGTCAGCCCCAGCATTTT. Using reference TRBV18 and TRBJ1-5 for the parts outside the CDR3, the full variable domain is NAGVMQNPRHLVRRRGQEARLRCSPMKGHSHVYWYRQLPEEGLKFMVYLQKENIIDESGMPKERFSAEFPKEGPSILRIQQVVRGDSAAYFCASSPGKSGQPQHFGDGTRLSIL.

This rearrangement joins TRBV18 to TRBJ1-2; no clear D gene. This CDR3 is 14 amino acids long. The ends were cut back, 0 bases at V and 2 bases at J, with 7 bases in the middle. Germline assignment: CDR1 KGHSH and CDR2 LQKENI. The CDR3 loop is CASSPPETNYGYTF. CDR3 coding DNA: TGTGCCAGCTCACCACCGGAGACGAACTATGGCTACACCTTC. The full variable domain, in which reference TRBV18 and TRBJ1-2 provide the parts outside the CDR3, is NAGVMQNPRHLVRRRGQEARLRCSPMKGHSHVYWYRQLPEEGLKFMVYLQKENIIDESGMPKERFSAEFPKEGPSILRIQQVVRGDSAAYFCASSPPETNYGYTFGSGTRLTVV.

This clonotype is medium-sized (0.01 to 0.1%) by share. This rearrangement joins TRBV15 to TRBJ2-7, with 8 bases aligning to TRBD1. CDR1 and CDR2 (germline): LNHNV, YYDKDF (reference sequence). The CDR3 is 14 residues long. V shed 5 bases, J shed 5 bases, and the junction held 8 bases outside the gene matches. The CDR3 region has the DNA TGTGCCACCAGCGGCAGGGGGCTAGGGGACGAGCAGTACTTC. Protein sequence: CATSGRGLGDEQYF.

This clonotype was observed a handful of times. The chain couples TRBV5-1 to TRBJ2-3; TRBD1 might be the D (5 bases). The CDR3 extends over 14 amino acids. Trimming stripped 4 bases from V and 6 bases from J, with 15 bases between. In germline, CDR1 is SGHRS, CDR2 YFSETQ. The DNA of the CDR3 is TGCGCCAGCAGCCCACAGGATTTGAGGGATACGCAGTATTTT. Protein product: CASSPQDLRDTQYF.

Concerning this clonotype: One end of the junction varies from germline; a read error may be responsible. CDR3 in amino acids: CASSEDYNKQFF. DNA for the CDR3: TGTGCCAGCAGTGAAGACTACAATAAGCAGTTCTTC. The chain uses TRBV6-1 and TRBJ2-1; no clear D. CDR3 length: 12 amino acids. The germline CDR1 and CDR2 sequences are MNHNS and SASEGT.

With regard to this clonotype: The junction departs from the called germline gene at one end, perhaps through a read error. The V call is TRBV6-5, the J call TRBJ1-1; D is unclear. The CDR3 consists of 13 residues. Germline V lookup: CDR1 MNHEY, CDR2 SVGAGI. Here the CDR3 DNA reads TGTTCCAGCAGTTTACTGCTGAACACTGAAGCTTTCTTT. Translating gives CSSSLLLNTEAFF.

To note about this clonotype: A much larger clone sits a single nucleotide away, making a read error possible. The genes are TRBV19 and TRBJ2-7; D remains unclear. Trimming removed 5 bases at V and 7 bases at J, with 12 bases between. Looked up from germline, CDR1 is LNHDA and CDR2 is SQIVND (reference sequence). The CDR3 is 12 amino acids. CDR3 nucleotide sequence: TGTGCCAGTAGTTTAGGGTACAATGAGCAGTACTTC. Protein product: CASSLGYNEQYF.

About this clonotype: One end of the junction is discordant with germline, which a read error may explain. The V call is TRBV13, the J call TRBJ2-1; no clear D gene. Germline values: CDR1 PRHDT, CDR2 FYEKMQ (reference sequence). This CDR3 contains 14 residues. The CDR3 DNA sequence: TGCGCCAGCAGCTCCCCAGATTCCTACAATGAGCAGTTCTTC. Protein product: CASSSPDSYNEQFF.

With respect to this clonotype: This may arise from a read error, as a much more abundant clone is one base away. The rearrangement joins TRBV29-1 to TRBJ1-4; D is perhaps TRBD1 (5 bases). Germline-derived CDR1 and CDR2 are SQVTM and ANQGSEA. This CDR3 spans 15 amino acids. CDR3: CSVEGDGATNKKLFF. For the CDR3, the DNA is TGCAGCGTTGAAGGGGACGGTGCAACTAATAAAAAACTGTTTTTT.

This chain connects TRBV11-2 to TRBJ1-5; D is undetermined. This CDR3 contains 12 residues. V shed 3 bases and J shed 3 bases, with 3 bases lying between them. Germline lookup yields CDR1 SGHAT and CDR2 FQNNGV. CDR3: CASSLVNQPQHF. The DNA of the CDR3 is TGTGCCAGCAGCTTGGTCAATCAGCCCCAGCATTTT.

This clonotype was observed a handful of times. DNA for the CDR3: TGTGCCAGCAGAGGGATAAATGTGGGCGGGGGATCCAATGAGCAGTTCTTC. Encoded protein: CASRGINVGGGSNEQFF. V is TRBV6-1 and J is TRBJ2-1; 7 bases agree with TRBD2. The CDR3 spans 17 residues. V gave up 6 bases and J gave up 6 bases; unmatched junction bases: 17. Germline CDR1 and CDR2: MNHNS and SASEGT.

This clonotype was observed a few times. This sequence joins TRBV12-3 or TRBV12-4 and TRBJ2-3; 11 bases agree with TRBD2. With V trimmed by 5 bases and J by 4 bases, 2 bases remained unmatched. The CDR3 runs 14 residues. For the CDR3, the DNA is TGTGCCAGCAGTCAGGGACTAGCGGCAGATACGCAGTATTTT. This sequence encodes CASSQGLAADTQYF.